This TCR beta chain emerged from a study of cytomegalovirus exposure and HLA in healthy donors. On this clone itself: Its antigen is not identified.

Sequenced by immunoSEQ multiplex PCR; TCRdb stores in-frame clones only, minus some. The data show about 83,000 clones, about 96% seen once. Among the 100 to 150 subjects of the validation cohort, separate from the approximately 660-subject first cohort, were the donors. Study outcomes and limitations: While the bulk of TCR sequences proved rare, some public TCRs turned up in many donors.

J was trimmed by 0 bases and V by 7 bases; bases with no gene match: 12. CDR3 length: 17 residues. In germline, CDR1 is LNHDA, CDR2 SQIVND (reference sequence). The clonotype originates from a woman aged 18-29 years in good health and CMV-seronegative. The genes are TRBV19 and TRBJ1-3; the match to TRBD1 covers 7 bases. Material: PBMCs. CDR3 nucleotide sequence: TGTGCCAGTAACCTGAGGGTGGGGACAGTCTCTGGAAACACCATATATTTT. It translates to CASNLRVGTVSGNTIYF.